This T cell receptor beta chain was identified in a study of response to subunit inactivated influenza vaccine. Study-wide results and caveats: The authors proposed limited new T cell recruitment per seasonal influenza vaccination.

The germline gives CDR1 MNHEY, CDR2 SVGAGI. CDR3 length: 16 amino acids. After removal of 0 bases from V and 5 bases from J, the junction contained 8 bases not matched to a gene. Each CDR3 protein gets one entry after TCRdb re-called the RT-PCR reads with MiXCR. Of more than 450,000 distinct CDR3 sequences listed, roughly 12% are singletons. This clonotype was seen a handful of times. What it binds is not known. The source was PBMCs from blood, collected on the day of vaccination. This rearrangement joins TRBV6-5 to TRBJ2-7; 9 bases map to TRBD1. The source of this sequence is a man aged 50-60 years who received an inactivated influenza vaccine. Here the CDR3 reads CASSYSLETGGHEQYF. For the CDR3, the DNA is TGTGCCAGCAGTTACTCGTTGGAGACAGGGGGTCACGAGCAGTACTTC.